Described below is a single T cell receptor beta chain sequence and its context. One heparinised blood draw averaging about 116 mL was given by each donor. TCRB transcripts that were expressed got sequenced, as all of the isolated RNA had been reverse transcribed. TCRdb keeps only in-frame clones here, not all; method: immunoSEQ multiplex PCR. The repertoire holds approximately 150,000 clones, with over 8% as singletons. The sample comes from a study of beta chain features in type 1 diabetes. V lost 5 bases and J lost 4; bases outside the gene matches: 7. CDR3 length: 14 amino acids. Germline V gene data show CDR1 as SGHVS and CDR2 as FQNEAQ.

Material for sequencing was central memory CD4+ T cells from blood. This sequence joins TRBV7-8 and TRBJ1-1, with TRBD1 matching 7 bases. The TCR originated in a woman between 35 and 50 years old in good health. For the CDR3, the DNA is TGTGCCAGCAGCAACGACAGGGTGGGCACTGAAGCTTTCTTT. As protein: CASSNDRVGTEAFF.